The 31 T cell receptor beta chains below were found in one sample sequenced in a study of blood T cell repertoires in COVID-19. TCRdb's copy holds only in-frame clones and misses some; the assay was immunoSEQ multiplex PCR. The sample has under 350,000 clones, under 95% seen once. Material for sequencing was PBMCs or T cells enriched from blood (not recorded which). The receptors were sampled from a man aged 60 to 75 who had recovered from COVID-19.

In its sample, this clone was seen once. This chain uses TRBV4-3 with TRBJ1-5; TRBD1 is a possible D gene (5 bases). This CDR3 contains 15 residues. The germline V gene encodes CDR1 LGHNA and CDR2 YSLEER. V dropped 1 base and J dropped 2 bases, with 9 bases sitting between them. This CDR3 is CASSQVQGGNQPQHF. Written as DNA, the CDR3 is TGCGCCAGCAGCCAAGTCCAGGGCGGCAATCAGCCCCAGCATTTT.

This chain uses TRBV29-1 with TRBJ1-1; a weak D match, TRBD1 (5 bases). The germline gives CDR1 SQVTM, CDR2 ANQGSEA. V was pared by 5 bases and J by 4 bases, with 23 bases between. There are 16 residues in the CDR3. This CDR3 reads CSVWSREGRGSTEAFF. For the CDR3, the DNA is TGCAGCGTTTGGTCTCGGGAGGGGCGGGGGAGCACTGAAGCTTTCTTT.

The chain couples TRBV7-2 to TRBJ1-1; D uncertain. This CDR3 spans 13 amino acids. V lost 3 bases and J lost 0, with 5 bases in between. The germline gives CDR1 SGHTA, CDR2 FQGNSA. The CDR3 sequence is CASSFELNTEAFF. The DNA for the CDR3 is TGTGCCAGCAGCTTCGAGTTGAACACTGAAGCTTTCTTT.

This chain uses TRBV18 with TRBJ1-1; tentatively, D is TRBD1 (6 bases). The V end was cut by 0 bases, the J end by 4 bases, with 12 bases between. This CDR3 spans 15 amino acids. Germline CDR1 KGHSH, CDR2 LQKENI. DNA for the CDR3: TGTGCCAGCTCACCACCGGAGGGAGGGGGCACTGAAGCTTTCTTT. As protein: CASSPPEGGGTEAFF.

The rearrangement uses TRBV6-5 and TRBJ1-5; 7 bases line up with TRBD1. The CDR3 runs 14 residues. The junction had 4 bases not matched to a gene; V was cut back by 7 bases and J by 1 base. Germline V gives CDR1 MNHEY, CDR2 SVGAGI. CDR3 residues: CASTPGGSNQPQHF. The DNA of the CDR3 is TGTGCCAGCACCCCAGGGGGAAGCAATCAGCCCCAGCATTTT.

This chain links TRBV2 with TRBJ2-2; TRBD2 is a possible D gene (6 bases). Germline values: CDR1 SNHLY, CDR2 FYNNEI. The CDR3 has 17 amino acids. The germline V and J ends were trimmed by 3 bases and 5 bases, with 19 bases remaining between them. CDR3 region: CASSDWGRPGGTGELFF. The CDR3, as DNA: TGTGCCAGCAGTGACTGGGGCAGGCCCGGGGGTACCGGGGAGCTGTTTTTT.

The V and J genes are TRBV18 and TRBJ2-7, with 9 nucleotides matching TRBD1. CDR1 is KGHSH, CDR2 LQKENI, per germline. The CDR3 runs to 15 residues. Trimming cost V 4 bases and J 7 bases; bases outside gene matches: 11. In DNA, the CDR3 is TGTGCCAGCTCACGGCCGGGACAGGGTTCATGGGAGCAGTACTTC. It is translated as CASSRPGQGSWEQYF.

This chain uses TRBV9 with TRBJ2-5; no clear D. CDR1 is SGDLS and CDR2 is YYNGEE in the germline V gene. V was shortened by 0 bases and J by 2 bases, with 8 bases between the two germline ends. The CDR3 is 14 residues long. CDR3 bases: TGTGCCAGCAGCGTAGGTACAGTTCAAGAGACCCAGTACTTC. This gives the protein CASSVGTVQETQYF.

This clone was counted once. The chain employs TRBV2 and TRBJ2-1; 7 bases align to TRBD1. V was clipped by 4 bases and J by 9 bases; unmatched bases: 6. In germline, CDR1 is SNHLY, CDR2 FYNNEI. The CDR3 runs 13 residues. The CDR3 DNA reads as TGTGCCAGCAGTGTTCAGGGGGTAGGTGAGCAGTTCTTC. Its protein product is CASSVQGVGEQFF.

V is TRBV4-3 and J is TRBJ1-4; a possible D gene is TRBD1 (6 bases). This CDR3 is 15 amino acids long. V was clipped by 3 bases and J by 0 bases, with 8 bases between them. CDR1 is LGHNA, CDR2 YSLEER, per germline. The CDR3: CASSHGTSTNEKLFF. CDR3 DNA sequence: TGCGCCAGCAGCCACGGGACATCAACTAATGAAAAACTGTTTTTT.

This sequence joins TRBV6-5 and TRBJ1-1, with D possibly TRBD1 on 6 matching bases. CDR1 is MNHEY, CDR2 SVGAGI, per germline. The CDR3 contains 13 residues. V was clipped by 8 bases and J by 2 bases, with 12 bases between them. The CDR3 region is CASRTQGNTEAFF. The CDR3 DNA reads TGTGCCAGCCGCACACAGGGAAACACTGAAGCTTTCTTT.

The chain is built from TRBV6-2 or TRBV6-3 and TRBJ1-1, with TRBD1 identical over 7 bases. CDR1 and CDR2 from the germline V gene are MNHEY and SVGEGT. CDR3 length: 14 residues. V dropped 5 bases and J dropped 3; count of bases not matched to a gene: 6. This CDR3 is CASSMTGSDTEAFF. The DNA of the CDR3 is TGTGCCAGCAGTATGACAGGGTCGGACACTGAAGCTTTCTTT.

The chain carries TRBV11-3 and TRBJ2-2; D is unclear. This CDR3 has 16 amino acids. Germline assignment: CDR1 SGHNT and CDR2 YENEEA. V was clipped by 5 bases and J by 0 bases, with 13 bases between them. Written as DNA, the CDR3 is TGTGCCAGCAGCCTATCCGGCACAGCGAACACCGGGGAGCTGTTTTTT. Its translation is CASSLSGTANTGELFF.

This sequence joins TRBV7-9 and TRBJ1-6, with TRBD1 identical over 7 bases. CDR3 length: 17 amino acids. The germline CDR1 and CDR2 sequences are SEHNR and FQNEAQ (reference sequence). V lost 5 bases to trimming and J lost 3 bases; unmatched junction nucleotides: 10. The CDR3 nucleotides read TGTGCCAGCAGCCCGTACCGCGACAGGGTCTATAATTCACCCCTCCACTTT. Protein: CASSPYRDRVYNSPLHF. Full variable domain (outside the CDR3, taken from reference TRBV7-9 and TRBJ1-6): DTGVSQNPRHKITKRGQNVTFRCDPISEHNRLYWYRQTLGQGPEFLTYFQNEAQLEKSRLLSDRFSAERPKGSFSTLEIQRTEQGDSAMYLCASSPYRDRVYNSPLHFGNGTRLTVT.

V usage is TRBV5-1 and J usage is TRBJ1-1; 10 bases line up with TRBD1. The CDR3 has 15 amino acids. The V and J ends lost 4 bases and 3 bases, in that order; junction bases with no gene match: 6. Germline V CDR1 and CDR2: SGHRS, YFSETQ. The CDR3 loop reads CASSPTGTGDTEAFF. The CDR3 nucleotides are TGCGCCAGCAGCCCAACCGGGACAGGGGACACTGAAGCTTTCTTT.

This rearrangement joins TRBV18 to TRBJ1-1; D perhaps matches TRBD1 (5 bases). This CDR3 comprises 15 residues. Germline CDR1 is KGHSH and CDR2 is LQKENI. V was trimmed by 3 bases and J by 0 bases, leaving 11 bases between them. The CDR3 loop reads CASSPQGALNTEAFF. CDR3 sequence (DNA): TGTGCCAGCTCACCGCAGGGCGCATTGAACACTGAAGCTTTCTTT.

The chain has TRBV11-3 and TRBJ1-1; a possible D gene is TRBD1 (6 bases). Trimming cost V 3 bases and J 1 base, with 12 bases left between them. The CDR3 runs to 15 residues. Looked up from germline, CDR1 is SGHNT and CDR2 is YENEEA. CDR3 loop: CASSLSGVSNTEAFF. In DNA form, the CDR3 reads TGTGCCAGCAGCTTGTCAGGGGTCTCGAACACTGAAGCTTTCTTT.

The CDR3 loop is CASLGRRGGYNEQFF. The CDR3 coding sequence is TGTGCCAGCCTCGGCCGGCGGGGGGGTTACAATGAGCAGTTCTTC. The chain combines TRBV3-1 (or the pseudogene TRBV3-2) with TRBJ2-1; 9 positions agree with TRBD2. The CDR3 spans 15 residues. With 8 bases clipped from V and 4 bases from J, the junction kept 9 bases outside the gene matches. Germline V gene sequence: CDR1 LGHDT, CDR2 YNNKEL (reference sequence).

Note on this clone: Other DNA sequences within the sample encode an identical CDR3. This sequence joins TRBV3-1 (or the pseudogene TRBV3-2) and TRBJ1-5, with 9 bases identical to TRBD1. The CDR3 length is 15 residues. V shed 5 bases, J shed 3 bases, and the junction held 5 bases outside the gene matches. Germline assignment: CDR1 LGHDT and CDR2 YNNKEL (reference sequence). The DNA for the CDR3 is TGTGCCAGCAGCTTGGGACAGGGACTCAATCAGCCCCAGCATTTT. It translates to CASSLGQGLNQPQHF.

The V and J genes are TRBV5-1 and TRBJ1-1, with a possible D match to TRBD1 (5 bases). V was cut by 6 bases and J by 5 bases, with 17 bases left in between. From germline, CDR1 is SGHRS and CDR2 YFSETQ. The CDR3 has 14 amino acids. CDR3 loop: CASTPSGGSTEAFF. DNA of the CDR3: TGCGCCAGCACCCCCTCCGGGGGGAGTACTGAAGCTTTCTTT.

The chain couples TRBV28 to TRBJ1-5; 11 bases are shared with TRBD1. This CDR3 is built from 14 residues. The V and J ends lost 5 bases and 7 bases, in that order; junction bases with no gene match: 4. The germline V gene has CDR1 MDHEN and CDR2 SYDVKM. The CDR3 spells CASSRTGGGQPQHF. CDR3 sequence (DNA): TGTGCCAGCAGTCGGACAGGGGGCGGGCAGCCCCAGCATTTT.

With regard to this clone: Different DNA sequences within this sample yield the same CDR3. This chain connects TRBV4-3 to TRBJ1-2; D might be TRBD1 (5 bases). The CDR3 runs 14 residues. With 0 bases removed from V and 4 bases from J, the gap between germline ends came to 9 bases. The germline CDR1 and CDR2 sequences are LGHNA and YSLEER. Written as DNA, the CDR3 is TGCGCCAGCAGCCAAGATCGGGGGTCCTATGGCTACACCTTC. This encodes CASSQDRGSYGYTF.

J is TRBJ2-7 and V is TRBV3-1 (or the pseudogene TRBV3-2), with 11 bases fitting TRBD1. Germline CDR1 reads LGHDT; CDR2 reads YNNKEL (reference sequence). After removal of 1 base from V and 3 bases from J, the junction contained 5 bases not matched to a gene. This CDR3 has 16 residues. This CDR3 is CASSQVPGQGVYEQYF. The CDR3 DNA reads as TGTGCCAGCAGCCAAGTACCGGGACAGGGGGTCTACGAGCAGTACTTC.

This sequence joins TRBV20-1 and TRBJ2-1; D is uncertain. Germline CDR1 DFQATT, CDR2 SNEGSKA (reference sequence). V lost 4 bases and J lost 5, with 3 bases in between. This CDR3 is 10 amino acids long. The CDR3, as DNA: TGCAGTGCTACAAACAATGAGCAGTTCTTC. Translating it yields CSATNNEQFF.

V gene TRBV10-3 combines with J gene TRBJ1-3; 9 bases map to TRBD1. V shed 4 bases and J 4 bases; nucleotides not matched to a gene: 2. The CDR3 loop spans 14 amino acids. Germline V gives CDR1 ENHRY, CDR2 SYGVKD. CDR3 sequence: CAISGDRAGNTIYF. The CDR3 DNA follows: TGTGCCATCAGTGGGGACAGGGCAGGAAACACCATATATTTT.

DNA for the CDR3: TGTGCCAGCAGCTTCAGGTCGACGGGAGAAAAACTGTTTTTT. Residues: CASSFRSTGEKLFF. The V gene is TRBV7-9, the J gene TRBJ1-4; D is ambiguous. CDR1 is SEHNR, CDR2 FQNEAQ, per germline (reference sequence). This CDR3 is 14 amino acids long. The germline V and J ends were trimmed by 3 bases and 8 bases, with 13 bases remaining between them. Drawing the rest from reference TRBV7-9 and TRBJ1-4, the complete variable domain is DTGVSQNPRHKITKRGQNVTFRCDPISEHNRLYWYRQTLGQGPEFLTYFQNEAQLEKSRLLSDRFSAERPKGSFSTLEIQRTEQGDSAMYLCASSFRSTGEKLFFGSGTQLSVL.

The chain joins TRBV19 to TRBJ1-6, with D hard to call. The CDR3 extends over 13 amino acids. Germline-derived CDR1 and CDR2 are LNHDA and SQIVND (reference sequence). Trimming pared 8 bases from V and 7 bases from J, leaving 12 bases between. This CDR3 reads CASASKTNSPLHF. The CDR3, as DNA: TGTGCCAGTGCCAGCAAGACAAATTCACCCCTCCACTTT. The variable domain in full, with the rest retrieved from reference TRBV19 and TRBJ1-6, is DGGITQSPKYLFRKEGQNVTLSCEQNLNHDAMYWYRQDPGQGLRLIYYSQIVNDFQKGDIAEGYSVSREKKESFPLTVTSAQKNPTAFYLCASASKTNSPLHFGNGTRLTVT.

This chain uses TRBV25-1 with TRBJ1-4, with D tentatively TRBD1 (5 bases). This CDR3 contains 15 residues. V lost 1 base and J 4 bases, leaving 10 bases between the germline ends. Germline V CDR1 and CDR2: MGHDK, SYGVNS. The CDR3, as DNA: TGTGCCAGCAGTGAATGGGGGGGACTTAATGAAAAACTGTTTTTT. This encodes CASSEWGGLNEKLFF.

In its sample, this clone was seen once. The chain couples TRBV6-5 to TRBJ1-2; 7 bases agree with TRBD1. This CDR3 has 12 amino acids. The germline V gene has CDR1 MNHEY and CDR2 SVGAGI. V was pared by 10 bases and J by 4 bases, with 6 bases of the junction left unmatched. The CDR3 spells CATAQGSYGYTF. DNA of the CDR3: TGTGCCACCGCACAGGGGTCCTATGGCTACACCTTC.

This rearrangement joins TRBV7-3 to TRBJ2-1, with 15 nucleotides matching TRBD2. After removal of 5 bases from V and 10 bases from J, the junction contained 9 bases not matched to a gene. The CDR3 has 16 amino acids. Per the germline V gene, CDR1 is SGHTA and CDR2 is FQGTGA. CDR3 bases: TGTGCCAGCAGCCCGCCTGGGACTAGCGGGAGGCCCGAGCAGTTCTTC. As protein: CASSPPGTSGRPEQFF.

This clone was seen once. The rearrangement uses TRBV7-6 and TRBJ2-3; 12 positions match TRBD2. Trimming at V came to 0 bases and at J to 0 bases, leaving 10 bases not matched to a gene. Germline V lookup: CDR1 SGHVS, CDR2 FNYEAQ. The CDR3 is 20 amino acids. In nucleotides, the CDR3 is TGTGCCAGCAGCTTAGCGGGGCTAGCGGGGGGGCCCAGGAGCACAGATACGCAGTATTTT. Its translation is CASSLAGLAGGPRSTDTQYF.